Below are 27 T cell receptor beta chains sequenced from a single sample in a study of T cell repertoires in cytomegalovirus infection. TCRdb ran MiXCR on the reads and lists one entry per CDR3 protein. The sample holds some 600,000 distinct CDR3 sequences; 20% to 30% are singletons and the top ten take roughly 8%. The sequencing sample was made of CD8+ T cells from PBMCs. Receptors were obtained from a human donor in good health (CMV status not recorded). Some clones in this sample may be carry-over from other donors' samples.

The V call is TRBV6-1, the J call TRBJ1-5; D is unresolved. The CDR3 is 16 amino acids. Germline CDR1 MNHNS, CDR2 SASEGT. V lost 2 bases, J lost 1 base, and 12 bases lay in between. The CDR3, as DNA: TGTGCCAGCAGTGAACTGTCGCCGGGGAGCAATCAGCCCCAGCATTTT. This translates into CASSELSPGSNQPQHF.

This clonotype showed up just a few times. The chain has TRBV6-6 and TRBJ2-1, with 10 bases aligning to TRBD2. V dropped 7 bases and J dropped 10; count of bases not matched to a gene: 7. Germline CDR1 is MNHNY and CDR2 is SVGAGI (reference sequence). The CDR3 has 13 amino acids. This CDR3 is CASNGASGGEQFF. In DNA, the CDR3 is TGTGCCAGCAACGGGGCTAGCGGGGGAGAGCAGTTCTTC.

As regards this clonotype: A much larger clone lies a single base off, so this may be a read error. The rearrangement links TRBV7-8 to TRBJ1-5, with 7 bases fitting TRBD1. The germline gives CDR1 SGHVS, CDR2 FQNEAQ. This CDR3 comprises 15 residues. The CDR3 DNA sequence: TGTGCCAGCAGCTCCGACAGGGCGAGCAATCAGTCCCAGCATTTT. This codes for CASSSDRASNQSQHF.

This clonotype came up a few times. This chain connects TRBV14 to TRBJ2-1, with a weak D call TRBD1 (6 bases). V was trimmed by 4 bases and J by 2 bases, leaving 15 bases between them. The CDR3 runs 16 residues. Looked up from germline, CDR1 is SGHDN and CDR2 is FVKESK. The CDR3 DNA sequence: TGTGCCAGCAGCCCCTTCCGGGACAAGCCCTACAATGAGCAGTTCTTC. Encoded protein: CASSPFRDKPYNEQFF.

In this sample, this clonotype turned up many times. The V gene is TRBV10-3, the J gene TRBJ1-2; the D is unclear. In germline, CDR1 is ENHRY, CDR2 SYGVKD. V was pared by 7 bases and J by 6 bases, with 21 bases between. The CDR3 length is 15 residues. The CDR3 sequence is CAIKIREGSIDGYTF. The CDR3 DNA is TGTGCCATCAAAATAAGGGAGGGTTCAATCGATGGCTACACCTTC.

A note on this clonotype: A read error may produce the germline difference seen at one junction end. The CDR3 DNA sequence: TGTGTCAGCAGTCCCACCGGGACAGGGTCCGAGCAGTACTTC. Protein sequence: CVSSPTGTGSEQYF. V is TRBV12-3 or TRBV12-4 and J is TRBJ2-7; 9 bases agree with TRBD1. The CDR3 totals 14 residues.

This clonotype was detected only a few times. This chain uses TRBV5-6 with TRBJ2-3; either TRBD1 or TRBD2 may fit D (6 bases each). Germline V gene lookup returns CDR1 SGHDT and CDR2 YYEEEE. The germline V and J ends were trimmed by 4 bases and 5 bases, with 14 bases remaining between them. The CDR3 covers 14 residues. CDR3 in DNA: TGTGCCAGCAGCCGGGGGCGACCGGGAGATACGCAGTATTTT. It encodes CASSRGRPGDTQYF.

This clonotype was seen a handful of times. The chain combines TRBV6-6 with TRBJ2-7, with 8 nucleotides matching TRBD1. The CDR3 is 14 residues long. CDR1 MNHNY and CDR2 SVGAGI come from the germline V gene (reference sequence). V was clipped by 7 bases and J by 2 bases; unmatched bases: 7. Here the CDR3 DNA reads TGTGCCAGCAAAAAGACAGGGGAGGCCTACGAGCAGTACGTC. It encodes CASKKTGEAYEQYV.

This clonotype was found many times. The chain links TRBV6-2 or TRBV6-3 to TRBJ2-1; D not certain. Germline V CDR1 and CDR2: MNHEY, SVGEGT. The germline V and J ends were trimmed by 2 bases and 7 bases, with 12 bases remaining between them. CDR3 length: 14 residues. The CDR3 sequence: CASSYLNTRNEQFF. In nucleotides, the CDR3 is TGTGCCAGCAGTTACCTTAACACTCGGAATGAGCAGTTCTTC.

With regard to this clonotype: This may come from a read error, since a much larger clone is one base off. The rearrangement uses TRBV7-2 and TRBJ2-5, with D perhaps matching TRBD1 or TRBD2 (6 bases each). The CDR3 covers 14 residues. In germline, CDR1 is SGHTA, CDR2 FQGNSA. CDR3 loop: CVSDGGSWQETQYF. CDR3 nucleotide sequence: TGTGTCTCAGACGGGGGCAGCTGGCAAGAGACCCAGTACTTC.

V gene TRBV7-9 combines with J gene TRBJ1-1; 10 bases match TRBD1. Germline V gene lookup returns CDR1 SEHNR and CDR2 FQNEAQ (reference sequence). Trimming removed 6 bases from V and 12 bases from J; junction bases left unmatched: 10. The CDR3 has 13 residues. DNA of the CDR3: TGTGCCAGCAGTATCCGGGACAGGGGCGGTTCTTTCTTT. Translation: CASSIRDRGGSFF. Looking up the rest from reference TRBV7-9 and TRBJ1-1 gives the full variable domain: DTGVSQNPRHKITKRGQNVTFRCDPISEHNRLYWYRQTLGQGPEFLTYFQNEAQLEKSRLLSDRFSAERPKGSFSTLEIQRTEQGDSAMYLCASSIRDRGGSFFGQGTRLTVV.

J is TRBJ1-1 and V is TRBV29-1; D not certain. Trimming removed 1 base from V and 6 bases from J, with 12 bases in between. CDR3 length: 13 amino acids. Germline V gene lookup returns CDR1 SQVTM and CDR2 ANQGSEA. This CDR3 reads CSVEGPEGPEAFF. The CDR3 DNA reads TGCAGCGTTGAAGGACCCGAGGGCCCTGAAGCTTTCTTT.

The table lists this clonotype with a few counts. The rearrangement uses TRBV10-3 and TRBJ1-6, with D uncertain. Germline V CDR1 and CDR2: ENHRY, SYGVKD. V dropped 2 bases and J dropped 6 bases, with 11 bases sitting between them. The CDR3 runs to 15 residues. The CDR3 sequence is CAISEDYLGNSPLHF. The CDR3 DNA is TGTGCCATCAGTGAGGACTACCTGGGTAATTCACCCCTCCACTTT.

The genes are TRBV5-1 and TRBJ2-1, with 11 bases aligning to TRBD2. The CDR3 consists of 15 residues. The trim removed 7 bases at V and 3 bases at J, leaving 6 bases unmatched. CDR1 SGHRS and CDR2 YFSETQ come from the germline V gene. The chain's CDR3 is CASYKGLAVYNEQFF. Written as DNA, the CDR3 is TGCGCCAGCTACAAGGGACTAGCGGTCTACAATGAGCAGTTCTTC.

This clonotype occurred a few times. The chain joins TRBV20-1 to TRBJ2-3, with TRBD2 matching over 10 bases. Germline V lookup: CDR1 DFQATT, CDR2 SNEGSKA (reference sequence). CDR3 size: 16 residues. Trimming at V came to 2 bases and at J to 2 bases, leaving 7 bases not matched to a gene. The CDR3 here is CSARSKTSGYTDTQYF. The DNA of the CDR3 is TGCAGTGCTAGATCCAAGACTAGCGGGTACACAGATACGCAGTATTTT.

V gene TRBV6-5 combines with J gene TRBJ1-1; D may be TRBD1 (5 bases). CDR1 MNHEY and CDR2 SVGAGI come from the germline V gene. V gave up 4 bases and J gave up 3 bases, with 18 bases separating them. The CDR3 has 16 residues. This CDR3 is CASSSYAGRLDTEAFF. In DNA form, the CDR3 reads TGTGCCAGCAGTTCCTACGCAGGGAGGCTGGACACTGAAGCTTTCTTT.

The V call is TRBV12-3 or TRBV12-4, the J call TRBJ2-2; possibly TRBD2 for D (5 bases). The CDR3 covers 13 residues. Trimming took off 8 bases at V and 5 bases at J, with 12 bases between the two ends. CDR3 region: CASGSHPTGELFF. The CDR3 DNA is TGTGCCAGCGGGAGTCATCCAACCGGGGAGCTGTTTTTT.

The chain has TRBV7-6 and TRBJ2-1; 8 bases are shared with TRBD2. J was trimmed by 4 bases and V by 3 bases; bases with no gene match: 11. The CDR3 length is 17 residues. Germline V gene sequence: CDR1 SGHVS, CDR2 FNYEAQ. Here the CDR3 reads CASSFEAGERRYNEQFF. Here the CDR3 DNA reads TGTGCCAGCAGCTTCGAAGCGGGGGAGCGTCGGTACAATGAGCAGTTCTTC.

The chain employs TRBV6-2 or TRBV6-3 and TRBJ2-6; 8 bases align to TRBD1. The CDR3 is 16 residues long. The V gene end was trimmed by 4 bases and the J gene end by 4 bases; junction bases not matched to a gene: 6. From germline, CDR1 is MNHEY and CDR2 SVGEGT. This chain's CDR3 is CASSSQGALGANVLTF. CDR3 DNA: TGTGCCAGCAGTTCTCAGGGGGCGCTGGGGGCCAACGTCCTGACTTTC.

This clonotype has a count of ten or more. The CDR3 DNA follows: TGTGCCAGCAGCGGCAAGGACAGGGAAGTTGAAAAACTGTTTTTT. Translation gives CASSGKDREVEKLFF. The chain combines TRBV7-9 with TRBJ1-4; 8 positions match TRBD1. V dropped 5 bases and J dropped 7; count of bases not matched to a gene: 9. Germline values: CDR1 SEHNR, CDR2 FQNEAQ (reference sequence). This CDR3 spans 15 amino acids.

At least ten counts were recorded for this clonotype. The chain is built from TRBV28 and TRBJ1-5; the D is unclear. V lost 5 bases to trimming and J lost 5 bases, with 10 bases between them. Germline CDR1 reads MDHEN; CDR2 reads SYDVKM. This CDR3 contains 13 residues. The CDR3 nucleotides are TGTGCCAGCAGTGGACTCCTCTATCAGCCCCAGCATTTT. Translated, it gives CASSGLLYQPQHF. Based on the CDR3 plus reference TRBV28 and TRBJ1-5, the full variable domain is DVKVTQSSRYLVKRTGEKVFLECVQDMDHENMFWYRQDPGLGLRLIYFSYDVKMKEKGDIPEGYSVSREKKERFSLILESASTNQTSMYLCASSGLLYQPQHFGDGTRLSIL.

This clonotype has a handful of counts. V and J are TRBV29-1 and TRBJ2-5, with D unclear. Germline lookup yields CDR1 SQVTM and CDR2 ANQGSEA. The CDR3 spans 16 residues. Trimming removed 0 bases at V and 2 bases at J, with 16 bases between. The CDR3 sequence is CSVEDLRKPSQETQYF. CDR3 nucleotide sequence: TGCAGCGTTGAAGATCTTAGGAAGCCCTCACAAGAGACCCAGTACTTC.

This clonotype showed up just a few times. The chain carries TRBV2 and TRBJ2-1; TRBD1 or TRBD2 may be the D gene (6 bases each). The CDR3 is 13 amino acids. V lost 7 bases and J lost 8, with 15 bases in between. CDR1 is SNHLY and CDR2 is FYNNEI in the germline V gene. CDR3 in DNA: TGTGCCAGCAAAGGGGGGCTGCTCGATGAGCAGTTCTTC. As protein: CASKGGLLDEQFF.

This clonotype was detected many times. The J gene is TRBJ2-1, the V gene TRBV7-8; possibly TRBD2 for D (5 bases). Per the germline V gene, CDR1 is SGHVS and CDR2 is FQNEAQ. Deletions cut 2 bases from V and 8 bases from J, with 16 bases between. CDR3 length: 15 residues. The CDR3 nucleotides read TGTGCCAGCAGCTTATATCGGACTGTTGGCGATGAGCAGTTCTTC. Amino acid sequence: CASSLYRTVGDEQFF.

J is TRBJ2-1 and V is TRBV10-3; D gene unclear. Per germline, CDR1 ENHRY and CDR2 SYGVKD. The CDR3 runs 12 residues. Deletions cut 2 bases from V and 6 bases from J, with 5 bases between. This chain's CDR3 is CAISELSNEQFF. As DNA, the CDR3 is TGTGCCATCAGTGAGCTCTCCAATGAGCAGTTCTTC.

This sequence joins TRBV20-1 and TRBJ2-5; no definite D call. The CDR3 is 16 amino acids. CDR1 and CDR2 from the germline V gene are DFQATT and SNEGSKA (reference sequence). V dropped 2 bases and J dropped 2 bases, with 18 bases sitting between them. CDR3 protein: CSARYLGPSVQETQYF. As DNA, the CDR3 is TGCAGTGCTAGATACCTTGGACCTTCCGTTCAAGAGACCCAGTACTTC.

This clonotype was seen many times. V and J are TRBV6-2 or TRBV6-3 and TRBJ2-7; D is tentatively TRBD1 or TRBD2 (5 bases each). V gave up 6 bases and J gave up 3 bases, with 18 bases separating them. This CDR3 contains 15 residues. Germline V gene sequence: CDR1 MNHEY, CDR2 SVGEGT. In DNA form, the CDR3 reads TGTGCCAGCAGCCGAGCCGGGACCCTCAACTACGAGCAGTACGTC. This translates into CASSRAGTLNYEQYV.